This T cell receptor (beta chain) was observed in a study of CD8 T cells in Susac syndrome. Reverse transcription of about 0.5 to 1 ug RNA used random hexamers. TCRdb redid the calling of the immunoSEQ multiplex PCR reads with MiXCR, one entry per CDR3 protein. The table has roughly 50,000 distinct CDR3 sequences, 90% to 95% seen once; the top ten hold 0.5% to 0.55%. Germline V gene lookup returns CDR1 LNHDA and CDR2 SQIVND (reference sequence). V was pared by 3 bases and J by 0 bases, with 11 bases between. The CDR3 is made up of 15 amino acids. The authors sequenced TCR beta from blood CD8+ and CD4+ T cells.

The TCR comes from a human donor in good health. Sample: CD8+ T cells from PBMCs. This chain connects TRBV19 to TRBJ1-1; possibly TRBD1 for D (6 bases). The CDR3 DNA follows: TGTGCCAGTAGTATCGGAACAGGGATGAACACTGAAGCTTTCTTT. Translated: CASSIGTGMNTEAFF.